This TCR beta chain is from a study of blood T cell repertoires in COVID-19. Clones were read by immunoSEQ multiplex PCR, and TCRdb kept only the in-frame ones, dropping some. The data hold some 180,000 clones, with approximately 85% observed a single time. Germline V gives CDR1 LNHDA, CDR2 SQIVND (reference sequence). V gave up 0 bases and J gave up 0 bases, with 12 bases separating them. There are 17 residues in the CDR3. The source material was PBMCs or T cells enriched from blood (not recorded which). The sequence was obtained from a man aged 35 to 55 who had recovered from COVID-19. V gene TRBV19 combines with J gene TRBJ1-3, with TRBD1 as a possible D gene (6 bases). This CDR3 is CASSIDSTGNSGNTIYF. In nucleotides, the CDR3 is TGTGCCAGTAGTATAGACTCGACAGGAAACTCTGGAAACACCATATATTTT.